This is a list of T cell receptor beta chains from one sample in a study of vaccination effects on CD4 cells after COVID-19. These receptors lack a known antigen. The assay was immunoSEQ multiplex PCR, and TCRdb's table has in-frame clones only and misses some. The table lists about 22,000 clones, roughly 80% of them singletons. The sample consisted of CD4+ T cells from PBMCs cultured with HCoV-NL63 spike peptides, taken after COVID-19 vaccination. All receptors derive from a human donor who received a COVID-19 vaccine. CDR3s leave out the opening cysteine and the closing phenylalanine or tryptophan. Fields, in order: V gene, CDR3 protein.

>TRBV12-3/TRBV12-4
ASMRRGSYEQY
>TRBV25-1
ASSGELTGSPSTDTQY
>TRBV25-1
ASKQGAERAF
>TRBV7-8
ASSLVGANTGELF
>TRBV5-1
ASSPGSGGAGETQY
>TRBV2
ASRAGTTLTDTQY
>TRBV6-2/TRBV6-3
ASSYWGAGTEAF
>TRBV5-6
ASSSNGGGYT
>TRBV7-8
ASSFRQSSYNEQF
>TRBV4-3
ASSQDLWRTFGTEAF
>TRBV7-2
ASSLTMNTEAF
>TRBV7-8
ASSLQGAFAYEQY
>TRBV7-2
ASSLRTGLNNEQF
>TRBV19
ASRTQTGRNEQY
>TRBV27
ASRETSGRSYEQF
>TRBV7-9
ASRAGQGHNEQF
>TRBV7-2
ASSLNYRQGGFRTEAF
>TRBV6-5
ASSPGLAVSGELF
>TRBV29-1
SFRGEGWDTEAF
>TRBV2
ASSEPDSSSSYNEQF
>TRBV6-4
ASRGTGLNTEAF
>TRBV27
ASSRRGRGLAGTYNEQF
>TRBV6-5
ATGRQYSSGNTIY
>TRBV7-3
ASSLNGGLAPPETQY
>TRBV5-4
ASSSGTGTEAF
>TRBV29-1
SVEDRGEETQY
>TRBV4-3
ASSQDQGPYEQY
>TRBV30
ACRLSGNTIY
>TRBV6-5
ASAAGYNSPLH